Following are 28 T cell receptor beta chains from one sample sequenced in a study of T cells in Graves' hyperthyroidism and ophthalmopathy. Amplified regions were TCR beta CDR3 sequences from RNA transcripts. Primed by the HTBI set, a first-round RT-PCR was run on the TCR CDR3. TCRdb re-called the multiplex PCR reads through MiXCR, storing one row per CDR3 protein. Of more than 50,000 distinct CDR3 sequences in the sample, 40% to 55% are singletons; the top ten hold 9.5% to 15%. What was sequenced was blood. The receptors were gathered from a woman in her twenties or thirties with Graves' ophthalmopathy.

This clonotype showed up many times. V gene TRBV20-1 combines with J gene TRBJ1-5; the D is unclear. The CDR3 contains 13 residues. Germline values: CDR1 DFQATT, CDR2 SNEGSKA (reference sequence). V lost 6 bases and J 2 bases, leaving 11 bases between the germline ends. DNA of the CDR3: TGCAGTGCCCGCCACAGTGGCAATCAGCCCCAGCATTTT. Protein product: CSARHSGNQPQHF.

This clonotype has a handful of counts. The chain has TRBV28 and TRBJ1-3, with a tentative D call TRBD1 (6 bases). Trimming stripped 3 bases from V and 4 bases from J, with 13 bases between. CDR3 length equals 15 residues. Germline V lookup: CDR1 MDHEN, CDR2 SYDVKM. The CDR3: CASSFYRELGNTIYF. As DNA, the CDR3 is TGTGCCAGCAGTTTTTACAGGGAGTTGGGAAACACCATATATTTT.

This clonotype was recorded at least ten times. The chain couples TRBV11-3 to TRBJ2-5, with TRBD1 matching over 11 bases. The germline gives CDR1 SGHNT, CDR2 YENEEA. Trimming at V came to 5 bases and at J to 7 bases, leaving 9 bases not matched to a gene. This CDR3 region has 15 residues. CDR3 residues: CASSPRTGGGGTQYF. CDR3 bases: TGTGCCAGCAGCCCGAGGACAGGGGGCGGGGGGACCCAGTACTTC.

The DNA for the CDR3 is TGTGCCAGCAGCCCGACGACTAGCGGGACCAAAGAGACCCAGTACTTC. This codes for CASSPTTSGTKETQYF. The chain carries TRBV7-6 and TRBJ2-5; 11 bases align to TRBD2. Germline trimming cut 5 bases from V and 3 bases from J; bases unmatched to any gene: 8. This CDR3 is built from 16 residues. Looked up from germline, CDR1 is SGHVS and CDR2 is FNYEAQ.

This clonotype was counted many times. In DNA form, the CDR3 reads TGCGCCAGCGGGGAGGCGGGAGCCTCCTACAATGAGCAGTTCTTC. Translated: CASGEAGASYNEQFF. The chain has TRBV10-1 and TRBJ2-1; 7 positions agree with TRBD2. The CDR3 loop spans 15 amino acids. V lost 8 bases and J lost 0; bases outside the gene matches: 7. From germline, CDR1 is WNHNN and CDR2 SYGVQD (reference sequence).

The chain uses TRBV9 and TRBJ2-2; D gene uncertain. CDR1 SGDLS and CDR2 YYNGEE come from the germline V gene. The CDR3 covers 17 residues. V gave up 0 bases and J gave up 1 base, with 13 bases separating them. CDR3 DNA: TGTGCCAGCAGCGTAGAGGGCAGACTGATGAACACCGGGGAGCTGTTTTTT. Its protein is CASSVEGRLMNTGELFF.

The chain carries TRBV9 and TRBJ2-1, with TRBD2 identical over 10 bases. V lost 7 bases and J lost 11; bases outside the gene matches: 6. The CDR3 sequence is 12 residues long. Looked up from germline, CDR1 is SGDLS and CDR2 is YYNGEE. CDR3 loop: CASGRTSGKQFF. As DNA, the CDR3 is TGTGCCAGCGGCAGAACTAGCGGGAAGCAGTTCTTC.

A note on this clonotype: It may be a read error: a sequence one base away is much more abundant. The chain combines TRBV12-3 or TRBV12-4 with TRBJ2-7, with TRBD1 matching over 8 bases. The CDR3 extends over 14 amino acids. With V trimmed by 5 bases and J by 6 bases, 9 bases remained unmatched. The CDR3 reads CASSPGGLACEQYF. The CDR3 DNA reads as TGTGCCAGCAGTCCAGGGGGCCTCGCCTGCGAGCAGTACTTC.

This clonotype was recorded at least ten times. This chain joins TRBV11-2 and TRBJ1-1; D is unresolved. The CDR3 totals 14 residues. Germline CDR1 and CDR2: SGHAT and FQNNGV. V gave up 5 bases and J gave up 0 bases, with 10 bases separating them. The CDR3 region is CASSTRVLNTEAFF. The CDR3 nucleotides read TGTGCCAGCAGCACCCGGGTCCTGAACACTGAAGCTTTCTTT.

The chain has TRBV2 and TRBJ1-5; D unclear. The CDR3 contains 14 residues. The ends were cut back, 5 bases at V and 2 bases at J, with 10 bases in the middle. The germline gives CDR1 SNHLY, CDR2 FYNNEI. The CDR3 bases are TGTGCCAGCAGTTCTAGGGTTGGCAATCAGCCCCAGCATTTT. It encodes CASSSRVGNQPQHF. The variable domain in full, completed from reference TRBV2 and TRBJ1-5, reads EPEVTQTPSHQVTQMGQEVILRCVPISNHLYFYWYRQILGQKVEFLVSFYNNEISEKSEIFDDQFSVERPDGSNFTLKIRSTKLEDSAMYFCASSSRVGNQPQHFGDGTRLSIL.

This clonotype ranks as medium-sized (0.01 to 0.1%). The chain links TRBV10-3 to TRBJ2-7; D uncertain. Trimming took 3 bases from V and 5 from J, leaving 8 bases between them. The CDR3 consists of 12 residues. Germline V gene data show CDR1 as ENHRY and CDR2 as SYGVKD. Written as DNA, the CDR3 is TGTGCCATCAGTGAACAGAGCGACGAGCAGTACTTC. Its translation is CAISEQSDEQYF.

On this clonotype itself: Because it lacks the conserved phenylalanine or tryptophan at the end, this CDR3 is likely a read error. This chain connects TRBV6-4 to TRBJ2-2, with D uncertain. Trimming took off 0 bases at V and 6 bases at J, with 5 bases between the two ends. This CDR3 has 13 residues. Germline V gene lookup returns CDR1 MRHNA and CDR2 SNTAGT. The DNA for the CDR3 is TGTGCCAGCAGTGACTCGGGTGCCGGGGAGCTGTTTATT. Its protein product is CASSDSGAGELFI.

A note on this clonotype: A read error may be the cause here, since a much bigger clone is one base away. The rearrangement uses TRBV28 and TRBJ2-7; either TRBD1 or TRBD2 may supply D (5 bases each). V lost 8 bases to trimming and J lost 3 bases, with 14 bases between them. Germline V gene lookup returns CDR1 MDHEN and CDR2 SYDVKM. The CDR3 spans 13 residues. CDR3: CASRTGRHYEQYF. CDR3 nucleotide sequence: TGTGCCAGCCGTACGGGACGGCACTACGAGCAGTACTTC.

The table lists this clonotype with many counts. DNA for the CDR3: TGTGCCAGCAGCGAGGTCAGGAGCACAGATACGCAGTATTTT. It encodes CASSEVRSTDTQYF. The chain uses TRBV5-4 and TRBJ2-3; no definite D call. Germline V lookup: CDR1 SGHNT, CDR2 YYREEE (reference sequence). The V end was cut by 4 bases, the J end by 0 bases, with 9 bases between. The CDR3 contains 14 residues.

This clonotype occurred many times. The V and J genes are TRBV10-3 and TRBJ2-3, with 12 bases fitting TRBD2. CDR1 is ENHRY, CDR2 SYGVKD, per germline. Losses at the gene ends were 6 bases for V and 3 bases for J; bases not matched to a gene: 4. This CDR3 region has 15 residues. The CDR3 DNA is TGTGCCATCAGCCCCGGGACTAGCGGGACAGATACGCAGTATTTT. This sequence encodes CAISPGTSGTDTQYF.

This clonotype was observed at least ten times. This chain links TRBV28 with TRBJ2-2; a possible D gene is TRBD1 (6 bases). Trimming took off 3 bases at V and 3 bases at J, with 11 bases between the two ends. CDR3 length equals 15 residues. CDR1 is MDHEN and CDR2 is SYDVKM in the germline V gene. The CDR3 loop reads CASSLGARDTGELFF. In DNA, the CDR3 is TGTGCCAGCAGTTTGGGGGCTCGGGACACCGGGGAGCTGTTTTTT.

This clonotype appeared many times. This chain uses TRBV20-1 with TRBJ1-1, with 7 bases aligning to TRBD1. Germline loops: CDR1 DFQATT, CDR2 SNEGSKA (reference sequence). J was trimmed by 6 bases and V by 2 bases; bases with no gene match: 12. The length of the CDR3 is 15 residues. CDR3 residues: CSARINTRGQSEAFF. The CDR3 nucleotides are TGCAGTGCTAGAATTAATACGAGGGGGCAGTCTGAAGCTTTCTTT.

The rearrangement joins TRBV7-9 to TRBJ2-7; possibly TRBD2 for D (6 bases). The V end was cut by 6 bases, the J end by 0 bases, with 18 bases between. Germline loops: CDR1 SEHNR, CDR2 FQNEAQ (reference sequence). This CDR3 has 16 residues. The CDR3 reads CASSLEIRGNSYEQYF. The CDR3 DNA sequence: TGTGCCAGCAGTTTGGAGATTCGGGGGAACTCCTACGAGCAGTACTTC.

This clonotype was found once. This chain links TRBV10-1 with TRBJ2-3, with D maybe TRBD2 (7 bases). This CDR3 is 14 amino acids long. The germline V and J ends were trimmed by 4 bases and 4 bases, with 12 bases remaining between them. Germline lookup yields CDR1 WNHNN and CDR2 SYGVQD (reference sequence). Here the CDR3 reads CASSGGGAPDTQYF. The CDR3 bases are TGCGCCAGCAGTGGTGGGGGGGCGCCAGATACGCAGTATTTT.

The gene calls are TRBV5-6 and TRBJ2-7, with TRBD1 matching 8 bases. The CDR3 length is 12 residues. Per the germline V gene, CDR1 is SGHDT and CDR2 is YYEEEE. With 6 bases clipped from V and 7 bases from J, the junction kept 6 bases outside the gene matches. The DNA for the CDR3 is TGTGCCAGCACCCAGGACAGGGTTGAGCAGTACGTC. The encoded protein is CASTQDRVEQYV.

This clonotype was seen a handful of times. Relative to the germline gene, one junction end is altered; a read error may explain this. This chain uses TRBV5-1 with TRBJ1-1, with D unclear. The CDR3 is 16 amino acids. CDR1 is SGHRS, CDR2 YFSETQ, per germline. DNA for the CDR3: TGCGCCAGCAGCTTGGGGCCAGGACGAACGAACACGGAAGCTCTCTTT. Translated: CASSLGPGRTNTEALF.

V and J are TRBV24-1 and TRBJ1-5; possibly TRBD1 for D (5 bases). CDR3 length: 14 amino acids. The V gene's germline CDR1 is KGHDR and CDR2 SFDVKD. V gave up 5 bases and J gave up 5 bases, with 12 bases separating them. The CDR3 DNA reads as TGTGCCACCAGTGCTGACTCAGGGTATCAGCCCCAGCATTTT. It is translated as CATSADSGYQPQHF.

The chain links TRBV7-9 to TRBJ2-6; 8 bases align to TRBD2. The CDR3 length is 16 residues. Germline lookup yields CDR1 SEHNR and CDR2 FQNEAQ (reference sequence). The ends lost 7 bases at V and 0 bases at J; junction bases unmatched: 5. This CDR3 is CASITGGGSGANVLTF. The CDR3 region has the DNA TGTGCCAGCATTACCGGGGGGGGCTCTGGGGCCAACGTCCTGACTTTC.

This clonotype was counted many times. J is TRBJ1-2 and V is TRBV28; possibly TRBD1 for D (6 bases). This CDR3 region has 14 residues. Germline V gene data show CDR1 as MDHEN and CDR2 as SYDVKM. Trimming left V 5 bases short and J 5 bases short, with 15 bases between. As DNA, the CDR3 is TGTGCCAGCAGTCCCGGACAGCCTCGGTATGGCTACACCTTC. This translates into CASSPGQPRYGYTF.

On this clonotype: As the CDR3 is not closed by the conserved phenylalanine or tryptophan, this likely results from a read error. It is unclear where the CDR3 begins or ends on the DNA, so no DNA is shown, and the CDR3 is as TCRdb lists it. V is TRBV5-1 and J is TRBJ2-5; the table names TRBD1, a call not compared with the DNA. The V gene's germline CDR1 is SGHRS and CDR2 YFSETQ. A total of 16 residues make up the CDR3, ends included. The CDR3 loop reads CASSFTGANYGYTFGS.

This chain joins TRBV2 and TRBJ2-6; maybe TRBD2 (6 bases). Germline V gene sequence: CDR1 SNHLY, CDR2 FYNNEI. The CDR3 is made up of 14 amino acids. V dropped 7 bases and J dropped 2 bases, with 9 bases sitting between them. Here the CDR3 reads CASTTGAGANVLTF. In nucleotides, the CDR3 is TGTGCCAGCACAACGGGGGCTGGGGCCAACGTCCTGACTTTC.

The chain joins TRBV14 to TRBJ2-7; perhaps TRBD2 as D (6 bases). Trimming left V 0 bases short and J 11 bases short, with 26 bases between. Germline V gene lookup returns CDR1 SGHDN and CDR2 FVKESK. The CDR3 has 17 residues. The CDR3 loop is CASSQESWAREKPGEYF. For the CDR3, the DNA is TGTGCCAGCAGCCAAGAAAGCTGGGCGAGGGAAAAACCGGGGGAGTACTTC.

This clonotype was seen repeatedly, ten times or more. J is TRBJ2-7 and V is TRBV11-2; D perhaps matches TRBD1 (6 bases). This CDR3 contains 14 residues. CDR1 is SGHAT, CDR2 FQNNGV, per germline. Trimming left V 4 bases short and J 2 bases short, with 12 bases between. CDR3 region: CASSSHPGAYEQYF. DNA for the CDR3: TGTGCCAGCAGCTCCCACCCAGGGGCCTACGAGCAGTACTTC.